The 28 T cell receptor beta chains in this list originate from one sample, sequenced in a study of identical twins. TCRdb ran MiXCR on the 5' RACE reads and lists one entry per CDR3 protein. The data contain 1.5 million to 2 million distinct CDR3 sequences, more than 30% of them seen just once; the ten biggest clones take up approximately 0.29%. Sequenced: cord blood. These receptors originate from a newborn girl in good health.

The gene calls are TRBV27 and TRBJ2-4, with 14 bases matching TRBD2. V lost 2 bases, J lost 8 bases, and 5 bases stayed unmatched. This CDR3 is 16 amino acids long. Germline V gene lookup returns CDR1 MNHEY and CDR2 SMNVEV (reference sequence). Written as DNA, the CDR3 is TGTGCCAGCAGTTTAACCGGACTAGCGGGAGGATACATTCAGTACTTC. This translates into CASSLTGLAGGYIQYF.

This clonotype was recorded a few times. This chain uses TRBV27 with TRBJ1-2; possibly TRBD1 for D (5 bases). The CDR3 runs to 13 residues. Trimming took 3 bases from V and 8 from J, leaving 13 bases between them. CDR1 MNHEY and CDR2 SMNVEV come from the germline V gene (reference sequence). Here the CDR3 reads CASSFQAGDGYTF. CDR3 nucleotides: TGTGCCAGCAGTTTCCAGGCGGGGGACGGCTACACCTTC.

This clonotype was counted a few times. The chain recombines TRBV18 with TRBJ2-3; TRBD2 matches 7 bases. The J segment lost 0 bases and the V segment lost 3 bases, leaving 6 bases of the junction unmatched. Per germline, CDR1 KGHSH and CDR2 LQKENI. This CDR3 is built from 16 residues. The CDR3 sequence: CASSPPSGVSTDTQYF. The CDR3 DNA sequence: TGTGCCAGCTCACCCCCTAGCGGTGTTAGCACAGATACGCAGTATTTT.

This chain connects TRBV12-3 or TRBV12-4 to TRBJ2-7; 10 bases match TRBD2. CDR3 length: 15 residues. V trimming: 6 bases; J trimming: 3 bases; junction bases outside the gene matches: 8. As DNA, the CDR3 is TGTGCCAGCAGCACCTCACTAGCGGGGTTCTACGAGCAGTACTTC. It translates to CASSTSLAGFYEQYF.

The V and J genes are TRBV9 and TRBJ1-2; D remains ambiguous. V lost 0 bases and J 5 bases, leaving 14 bases between the germline ends. Germline CDR1 is SGDLS and CDR2 is YYNGEE. The CDR3 length is 15 residues. Written as DNA, the CDR3 is TGTGCCAGCAGCGTAGACGCCCGGACCTTTTATGGCTACACCTTC. Protein product: CASSVDARTFYGYTF.

The chain joins TRBV6-1 to TRBJ1-1; D uncertain. Germline V gene data show CDR1 as MNHNS and CDR2 as SASEGT. The ends were cut back, 6 bases at V and 2 bases at J, with 7 bases in the middle. The CDR3 runs 12 residues. CDR3 sequence: CASRLTNTEAFF. The CDR3 nucleotides are TGTGCCAGCAGGCTCACCAACACTGAAGCTTTCTTT.

This chain links TRBV20-1 with TRBJ2-5, with 9 bases matching TRBD1. The length of the CDR3 is 14 residues. The J segment lost 11 bases and the V segment lost 0 bases, leaving 10 bases of the junction unmatched. CDR1 and CDR2 (germline): DFQATT, SNEGSKA (reference sequence). This CDR3 reads CSARDPTGGNEQYF. The CDR3 nucleotides are TGCAGTGCTAGAGATCCCACAGGGGGCAATGAGCAGTACTTC.

The sample holds a few counts of this clonotype. The rearrangement joins TRBV11-2 to TRBJ2-3; 8 bases align to TRBD2. Germline lookup yields CDR1 SGHAT and CDR2 FQNNGV. J lost 0 bases, V lost 3 bases, and 5 bases had no gene match. The CDR3 has 16 amino acids. The CDR3 sequence is CASSLNGGVSTDTQYF. CDR3 in DNA: TGTGCCAGCAGCTTGAACGGGGGGGTTAGCACAGATACGCAGTATTTT.

V is TRBV20-1 and J is TRBJ1-2; a possible D gene is TRBD1 (6 bases). Germline CDR1 is DFQATT and CDR2 is SNEGSKA (reference sequence). With 6 bases removed from V and 3 bases from J, the gap between germline ends came to 17 bases. The CDR3 runs to 14 residues. The CDR3 here is CSATQQGIDYGYTF. Here the CDR3 DNA reads TGCAGTGCCACTCAGCAGGGGATCGACTATGGCTACACCTTC.

The rearrangement uses TRBV20-1 and TRBJ2-1, with 10 bases identical to TRBD2. Trimming took 3 bases from V and 5 from J; bases not matched to a gene: 10. This CDR3 has 16 amino acids. CDR1 and CDR2 (germline): DFQATT, SNEGSKA (reference sequence). CDR3 DNA: TGCAGTGCTAGTGAGCGGGAGGGCCCCCCAAACAATGAGCAGTTCTTC. Its protein product is CSASEREGPPNNEQFF.

This clonotype was seen ten or more times. The chain uses TRBV3-1 and TRBJ1-2; maybe TRBD1 (5 bases). The V and J ends lost 0 bases and 0 bases respectively, with 5 bases between them. Germline V gene data show CDR1 as LGHDT and CDR2 as YNNKEL (reference sequence). The CDR3 contains 14 residues. The CDR3 nucleotides are TGTGCCAGCAGCCAAGAGGACACTAACTATGGCTACACCTTC. Translation gives CASSQEDTNYGYTF. Filled out from reference TRBV3-1 and TRBJ1-2, the complete variable domain reads DTAVSQTPKYLVTQMGNDKSIKCEQNLGHDTMYWYKQDSKKFLKIMFSYNNKELIINETVPNRFSPKSPDKAHLNLHINSLELGDSAVYFCASSQEDTNYGYTFGSGTRLTVV.

The V and J genes are TRBV7-2 and TRBJ1-1; 7 nucleotides match TRBD1. Germline V gene lookup returns CDR1 SGHTA and CDR2 FQGNSA. Trimming at V came to 2 bases and at J to 0 bases, leaving 6 bases not matched to a gene. CDR3 size: 16 residues. CDR3 in DNA: TGTGCCAGCAGCTTAAGACAGGGCCTATTGAACACTGAAGCTTTCTTT. Translated: CASSLRQGLLNTEAFF. Complete variable domain (other parts from reference TRBV7-2 and TRBJ1-1): GAGVSQSPSNKVTEKGKDVELRCDPISGHTALYWYRQSLGQGLEFLIYFQGNSAPDKSGLPSDRFSAERTGGSVSTLTIQRTQQEDSAVYLCASSLRQGLLNTEAFFGQGTRLTVV.

This clonotype was seen a few times. The rearrangement joins TRBV4-1 to TRBJ2-4; D is unclear. Germline CDR1 MGHRA, CDR2 YSYEKL. V lost 1 base and J lost 6, with 10 bases in between. The length of the CDR3 is 14 residues. The DNA for the CDR3 is TGCGCCAGCAGCCAAGCGGTTTCAGTAAACATTCAGTACTTC. Its protein is CASSQAVSVNIQYF.

This clonotype was seen more than once but under ten times. The chain links TRBV10-3 to TRBJ2-7; 11 bases agree with TRBD1. The length of the CDR3 is 15 residues. Unmatched junction bases numbered 7, after V lost 5 bases and J lost 4 bases. CDR1 is ENHRY, CDR2 SYGVKD, per germline. CDR3 nucleotide sequence: TGTGCCATCAGTCCTATGGGGACAGGGGGATACGAGCAGTACTTC. Translating gives CAISPMGTGGYEQYF.

The chain has TRBV27 and TRBJ1-6; no definite D call. V was cut by 5 bases and J by 10 bases, with 18 bases left in between. CDR1 MNHEY and CDR2 SMNVEV come from the germline V gene (reference sequence). This CDR3 has 15 amino acids. The CDR3 region has the DNA TGTGCCAGCAGTCCCCTTGGGGATTACAAATCACCCCTCCACTTT. This gives the protein CASSPLGDYKSPLHF.

V usage is TRBV12-3 or TRBV12-4 and J usage is TRBJ2-1, with TRBD2 identical over 8 bases. The CDR3 covers 14 residues. With 3 bases clipped from V and 5 bases from J, the junction kept 3 bases outside the gene matches. The CDR3 region is CASSFGGGNNEQFF. The CDR3 DNA reads as TGTGCCAGCAGTTTTGGCGGGGGGAACAATGAGCAGTTCTTC.

The chain recombines TRBV4-2 with TRBJ2-2, with D possibly matching TRBD1 (5 bases). This CDR3 comprises 16 residues. The germline V and J ends were trimmed by 1 base and 4 bases, with 13 bases remaining between them. Germline V gene sequence: CDR1 LGHNA, CDR2 YNFKEQ. The CDR3 sequence: CASSQVGRRGTGELFF. The CDR3 nucleotides read TGTGCCAGCAGCCAAGTCGGACGAAGGGGCACCGGGGAGCTGTTTTTT.

This clonotype was counted between two and nine times. The J gene is TRBJ2-5, the V gene TRBV20-1; 12 nucleotides match TRBD2. Germline CDR1 DFQATT, CDR2 SNEGSKA (reference sequence). The V segment lost 1 base and the J segment 5 bases; nucleotides outside the gene matches: 5. This CDR3 contains 15 residues. The CDR3 here is CSARGTSGMGETQYF. The CDR3 bases are TGCAGTGCTAGAGGGACTAGCGGGATGGGGGAGACCCAGTACTTC.

V usage is TRBV12-3 or TRBV12-4 and J usage is TRBJ1-5; 10 bases are shared with TRBD1. There are 15 residues in the CDR3. Losses at the gene ends were 3 bases for V and 6 bases for J; bases not matched to a gene: 5. The CDR3 coding sequence is TGTGCCAGCAGTTTCCCCGGGACAGGGGCTCAGCCCCAGCATTTT. Its translation: CASSFPGTGAQPQHF.

V gene TRBV12-3 or TRBV12-4 combines with J gene TRBJ2-1; 11 bases are a match to TRBD2. The CDR3 is made up of 16 amino acids. Trimming at V came to 5 bases and at J to 1 base, leaving 4 bases not matched to a gene. In DNA form, the CDR3 reads TGTGCCAGCAGTAAAAGGACTAGCGGGTCCTACAATGAGCAGTTCTTC. It specifies CASSKRTSGSYNEQFF.

The chain carries TRBV12-3 or TRBV12-4 and TRBJ2-1; D unclear. This CDR3 spans 16 amino acids. The ends were cut back, 6 bases at V and 0 bases at J, with 15 bases in the middle. CDR3 nucleotide sequence: TGTGCCAGCAGGGCCCCCCCTTCCCCCTCCTACAATGAGCAGTTCTTC. It yields the protein CASRAPPSPSYNEQFF.

The chain uses TRBV4-1 and TRBJ1-3; D remains unclear. The CDR3 has 15 amino acids. Trimming took 4 bases from V and 0 from J, leaving 10 bases between them. Germline V lookup: CDR1 MGHRA, CDR2 YSYEKL. CDR3 protein: CASSPLPVSGNTIYF. Written as DNA, the CDR3 is TGCGCCAGCAGCCCCTTACCTGTCTCTGGAAACACCATATATTTT.

This chain uses TRBV19 with TRBJ2-7; a possible D gene is TRBD1 (5 bases). Trimming took off 1 base at V and 3 bases at J, with 7 bases between the two ends. Germline lookup yields CDR1 LNHDA and CDR2 SQIVND (reference sequence). The CDR3 covers 13 residues. In DNA form, the CDR3 reads TGTGCCAGTAGTATAGTCCAGGGCTACGAGCAGTACTTC. Encoded protein: CASSIVQGYEQYF.

In this sample, this clonotype turned up a few times. V gene TRBV9 combines with J gene TRBJ2-2; 8 bases are shared with TRBD1. The CDR3 extends over 15 amino acids. Trimming cost V 4 bases and J 7 bases; bases outside gene matches: 9. Germline loops: CDR1 SGDLS, CDR2 YYNGEE. In DNA, the CDR3 is TGTGCCAGCAGCCCACGAGGACAGGGTAGCGGGGAGCTGTTTTTT. The encoded protein is CASSPRGQGSGELFF. Using reference TRBV9 and TRBJ2-2 for the parts outside the CDR3, the full variable domain is DSGVTQTPKHLITATGQRVTLRCSPRSGDLSVYWYQQSLDQGLQFLIQYYNGEERAKGNILERFSAQQFPDLHSELNLSSLELGDSALYFCASSPRGQGSGELFFGEGSRLTVL.

CDR3: CSARRARPSVGLEQYNEQFF. The CDR3 region has the DNA TGCAGTGCTAGACGCGCCAGACCTTCTGTGGGTTTGGAACAGTACAATGAGCAGTTCTTC. This chain links TRBV20-1 with TRBJ2-1; D is unresolved. V dropped 2 bases and J dropped 4 bases, with 30 bases sitting between them. This CDR3 spans 20 amino acids. Germline CDR1 DFQATT, CDR2 SNEGSKA (reference sequence).

This clonotype was recorded a few times. The gene calls are TRBV7-8 and TRBJ2-5; maybe TRBD2 (5 bases). V was cut by 2 bases and J by 5 bases, with 15 bases left in between. Germline V CDR1 and CDR2: SGHVS, FQNEAQ. The CDR3 contains 15 residues. CDR3 nucleotides: TGTGCCAGCAGCTTAACAACTAGGACCTTGGAGACCCAGTACTTC. It specifies CASSLTTRTLETQYF.

Turning to this clonotype: A much larger clonotype is one base distant, so this may be a read error. The chain employs TRBV3-1 and TRBJ1-2, with D unclear. Germline V CDR1 and CDR2: LGHDT, YNNKEL (reference sequence). Between the trimmed V and J ends, which lost 4 bases and 2 bases, there was a span of 8 bases. The CDR3 sequence is 13 residues long. DNA of the CDR3: TGTGCCAGCAGCCGACTGGAAAACTATGGCTACACCTTC. As protein: CASSRLENYGYTF.

V usage is TRBV10-3 and J usage is TRBJ1-1; maybe TRBD1 (6 bases). This CDR3 comprises 15 residues. CDR1 is ENHRY, CDR2 SYGVKD, per germline. V was pared by 7 bases and J by 5 bases, with 20 bases between. CDR3 in amino acids: CAIMAPSTGRTEAFF. The CDR3 DNA reads as TGTGCCATCATGGCCCCATCAACAGGGAGGACTGAAGCTTTCTTT.